This T cell receptor (beta chain) was documented in a study of blood T cell repertoires in COVID-19. In the study overall: COVID-19 samples from acute and convalescent phases originated in the United States, Italy and Spain. PBMCs, B-cell-depleted T cells, or T cells were the source of the cDNA or gDNA that made up the material.

As processed by the authors: Estimation of nucleated cell counts relied on the amplification of reference gene primers. Generated by immunoSEQ multiplex PCR, the TCRdb table keeps only in-frame clones and is missing some. V and J calls and clone size follow that table, whereas D and trimming were derived from the DNA. The data contain 20,000 to 25,000 clones, 86% of them singletons. This sequence was found in a man aged 45-65 years with active COVID-19. The sequencing sample was made of peripheral blood.

CDR3 amino acids: CASTGTASYEQYF. CDR3 DNA sequence: TGTGCCAGCACTGGGACTGCCTCCTACGAGCAGTACTTC. The rearrangement joins TRBV2 to TRBJ2-7; weak D call: TRBD2 (6 bases). The CDR3 totals 13 residues. V was pared by 7 bases and J by 0 bases, with 10 bases between. Germline lookup yields CDR1 SNHLY and CDR2 FYNNEI.